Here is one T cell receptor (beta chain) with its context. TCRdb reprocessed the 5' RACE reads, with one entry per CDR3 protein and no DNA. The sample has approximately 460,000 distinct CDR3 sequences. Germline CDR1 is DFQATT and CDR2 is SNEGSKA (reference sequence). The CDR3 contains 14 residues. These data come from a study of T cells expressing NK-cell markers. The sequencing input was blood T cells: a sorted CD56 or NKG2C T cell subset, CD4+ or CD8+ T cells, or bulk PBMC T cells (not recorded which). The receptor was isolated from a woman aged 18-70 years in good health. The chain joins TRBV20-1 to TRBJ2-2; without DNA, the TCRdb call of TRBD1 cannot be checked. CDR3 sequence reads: CSAELRGGTGELFF.